The 22 T cell receptor beta chains below all came from one sample that was sequenced in a study of OX40 agonist ivuxolimab in advanced cancers. Produced via immunoSEQ multiplex PCR; TCRdb's table is partial and in-frame only. The data show 85,000 to 90,000 clones, around 85% seen once. Sequenced material: CD4+ or CD8+ T cells sorted from blood, taken in a trial of the OX40 agonist ivuxolimab. The receptors derive from an adult with an advanced solid tumor such as melanoma, head and neck, liver or kidney cancer.

This chain joins TRBV9 and TRBJ1-4, with TRBD1 as a possible D gene (6 bases). This CDR3 region has 12 residues. The germline V gene has CDR1 SGDLS and CDR2 YYNGEE. Trimming left V 2 bases short and J 7 bases short, with 6 bases between. The DNA of the CDR3 is TGTGCCAGCAGCGTGGACAGTGAAAAACTGTTTTTT. It yields the protein CASSVDSEKLFF.

This rearrangement joins TRBV6-5 to TRBJ1-3, with D unresolved. Germline CDR1 and CDR2: MNHEY and SVGAGI. The CDR3 loop spans 13 amino acids. The V end was cut by 7 bases, the J end by 4 bases, with 11 bases between. The CDR3 region is CASIKSRGNTIYF. DNA for the CDR3: TGTGCCAGCATAAAGAGTCGGGGAAACACCATATATTTT.

This sequence joins TRBV5-4 and TRBJ2-1; 7 bases fit TRBD2. The CDR3 is 15 residues long. CDR1 and CDR2 from the germline V gene are SGHNT and YYREEE (reference sequence). After removal of 1 base from V and 7 bases from J, the junction contained 8 bases not matched to a gene. The chain's CDR3 is CASSLSAGVENEQFF. The CDR3 DNA sequence: TGTGCCAGCAGCTTGTCGGCGGGAGTGGAGAATGAGCAGTTCTTC.

CDR3 nucleotides: TGTGCCAGTAGTGCCTGGGACAGGGTCTACGAGCAGTACTTC. This sequence encodes CASSAWDRVYEQYF. The V gene is TRBV19, the J gene TRBJ2-7, with 9 bases matching TRBD1. The CDR3 extends over 14 amino acids. Germline values: CDR1 LNHDA, CDR2 SQIVND (reference sequence). Unmatched junction bases numbered 5, after V lost 5 bases and J lost 3 bases.

This chain's CDR3 is CASSPPSGRGNTEAFF. CDR3 nucleotides: TGTGCCAGCTCACCACCATCAGGGAGGGGGAACACTGAAGCTTTCTTT. The chain combines TRBV18 with TRBJ1-1; D might be TRBD1 (5 bases). The CDR3 runs to 16 residues. CDR1 is KGHSH, CDR2 LQKENI, per germline. With 0 bases removed from V and 1 base from J, the gap between germline ends came to 12 bases. Filled out from reference TRBV18 and TRBJ1-1, the complete variable domain reads NAGVMQNPRHLVRRRGQEARLRCSPMKGHSHVYWYRQLPEEGLKFMVYLQKENIIDESGMPKERFSAEFPKEGPSILRIQQVVRGDSAAYFCASSPPSGRGNTEAFFGQGTRLTVV.

CDR3 sequence: CASSMPPRNTEAFF. CDR3 nucleotide sequence: TGTGCCAGTAGTATGCCCCCCAGGAACACTGAAGCTTTCTTT. V usage is TRBV19 and J usage is TRBJ1-1; D ambiguous. Germline V CDR1 and CDR2: LNHDA, SQIVND (reference sequence). The V and J ends lost 3 bases and 1 base respectively, with 9 bases between them. The CDR3 runs 14 residues.

The rearrangement uses TRBV4-3 and TRBJ1-1; perhaps TRBD1 as D (5 bases). The CDR3 runs 15 residues. Germline CDR1 is LGHNA and CDR2 is YSLEER. V lost 1 base and J lost 1, with 10 bases in between. This CDR3 is CASSQARARNTEAFF. DNA of the CDR3: TGCGCCAGCAGCCAAGCCAGGGCCAGGAACACTGAAGCTTTCTTT.

The V call is TRBV19, the J call TRBJ2-5, with TRBD1 matching 9 bases. The junction had 5 bases not matched to a gene; V was cut back by 4 bases and J by 2 bases. The germline V gene encodes CDR1 LNHDA and CDR2 SQIVND (reference sequence). The CDR3 is 15 amino acids. Here the CDR3 reads CASSTGQGLQETQYF. DNA for the CDR3: TGTGCCAGTAGTACAGGACAGGGGCTTCAAGAGACCCAGTACTTC.

V usage is TRBV10-3 and J usage is TRBJ1-5, with a possible D match to TRBD1 (6 bases). CDR3 length: 14 residues. CDR1 and CDR2 (germline): ENHRY, SYGVKD. Trimming took off 0 bases at V and 9 bases at J, with 12 bases between the two ends. CDR3 in amino acids: CAISESGGPVPQHF. The CDR3 DNA sequence: TGTGCCATCAGTGAGTCAGGGGGACCAGTGCCCCAGCATTTT.

V gene TRBV18 combines with J gene TRBJ2-2; D assignment may be TRBD1 or TRBD2 (5 bases each). V shed 4 bases and J shed 7 bases, with 16 bases lying between them. The CDR3 runs 15 residues. In germline, CDR1 is KGHSH, CDR2 LQKENI. The CDR3 sequence is CASSRGPGPGGELFF. DNA of the CDR3: TGTGCCAGCTCACGTGGTCCGGGGCCTGGCGGGGAGCTGTTTTTT.

V is TRBV7-2 and J is TRBJ2-3, with 10 positions matching TRBD2. V trimming: 5 bases; J trimming: 6 bases; junction bases outside the gene matches: 8. This CDR3 spans 15 amino acids. CDR1 and CDR2 (germline): SGHTA, FQGNSA. The CDR3 reads CASSVGLAAQDTQYF. The CDR3 DNA sequence: TGTGCCAGCAGCGTAGGACTAGCGGCCCAGGATACGCAGTATTTT.

CDR3 DNA: TGTGCCAGCAGCTCCCCGACAGGGGGCTTCCCTTGGCAGTACTTC. Its protein product is CASSSPTGGFPWQYF. The rearrangement joins TRBV7-6 to TRBJ2-7, with 10 bases matching TRBD1. Germline CDR1 reads SGHVS; CDR2 reads FNYEAQ. This CDR3 is 15 amino acids long. V shed 4 bases, J shed 9 bases, and the junction held 12 bases outside the gene matches.

The V gene is TRBV18, the J gene TRBJ1-1; 7 nucleotides line up with TRBD1. J was trimmed by 1 base and V by 2 bases; bases with no gene match: 7. The CDR3 is 16 amino acids. Germline CDR1 reads KGHSH; CDR2 reads LQKENI. The CDR3 bases are TGTGCCAGCTCACCAAACACGAGGACAGGGAACACTGAAGCTTTCTTT. It specifies CASSPNTRTGNTEAFF.

This clone appeared once. The chain has TRBV5-1 and TRBJ2-3; 7 nucleotides match TRBD2. Germline values: CDR1 SGHRS, CDR2 YFSETQ. The CDR3 loop spans 15 amino acids. The ends lost 4 bases at V and 2 bases at J; junction bases unmatched: 7. CDR3 sequence (DNA): TGCGCCAGCAGCCCAGGGACTATCGACACAGATACGCAGTATTTT. It is translated as CASSPGTIDTDTQYF.

The chain employs TRBV5-1 and TRBJ1-1; no clear D gene. The length of the CDR3 is 15 residues. Germline loops: CDR1 SGHRS, CDR2 YFSETQ. V dropped 4 bases and J dropped 3 bases, with 16 bases sitting between them. The CDR3, as DNA: TGCGCCAGCAGCCCGTCCTATTCGGGTTACACTGAAGCTTTCTTT. Translation gives CASSPSYSGYTEAFF.

The chain carries TRBV27 and TRBJ2-5; no clear D gene. The CDR3 extends over 12 amino acids. V lost 4 bases to trimming and J lost 4 bases, with 7 bases between them. The germline gives CDR1 MNHEY, CDR2 SMNVEV (reference sequence). The CDR3 DNA follows: TGTGCCAGCAGTTGGAACGGAGAGACCCAGTACTTC. The encoded protein is CASSWNGETQYF.

This CDR3 reads CASSIPNRSEQFF. Here the CDR3 DNA reads TGTGCCAGTAGTATCCCCAACCGGAGTGAGCAGTTCTTC. The rearrangement links TRBV19 to TRBJ2-1; no firm D call. V shed 3 bases and J shed 9 bases, with 12 bases lying between them. Looked up from germline, CDR1 is LNHDA and CDR2 is SQIVND (reference sequence). The CDR3 covers 13 residues. The full variable domain, rest sourced from reference TRBV19 and TRBJ2-1, is DGGITQSPKYLFRKEGQNVTLSCEQNLNHDAMYWYRQDPGQGLRLIYYSQIVNDFQKGDIAEGYSVSREKKESFPLTVTSAQKNPTAFYLCASSIPNRSEQFFGPGTRLTVL.

The chain uses TRBV5-1 and TRBJ2-3; D is possibly TRBD1 (6 bases). The CDR3 sequence is 14 residues long. Germline V gives CDR1 SGHRS, CDR2 YFSETQ. Trimming removed 1 base from V and 2 bases from J, with 8 bases in between. CDR3 coding DNA: TGCGCCAGCAGCTTGAACAGGGTCACAGATACGCAGTATTTT. Translated, it gives CASSLNRVTDTQYF.

This chain uses TRBV30 with TRBJ2-1; 10 bases line up with TRBD2. The length of the CDR3 is 13 residues. Germline V gene sequence: CDR1 GTSNPN, CDR2 SVGIG (reference sequence). V was clipped by 4 bases and J by 8 bases; unmatched bases: 5. The CDR3 here is CAWTSGSGYEQFF. The CDR3 coding sequence is TGTGCCTGGACTAGCGGGAGTGGCTATGAGCAGTTCTTC.

The chain joins TRBV5-1 to TRBJ1-1; D remains unclear. Germline V gene lookup returns CDR1 SGHRS and CDR2 YFSETQ. The CDR3 runs to 16 residues. The germline V and J ends were trimmed by 4 bases and 2 bases, with 18 bases remaining between them. Written as DNA, the CDR3 is TGCGCCAGCAGCGTTCAGAATGCCGCGCTAAACACTGAAGCTTTCTTT. Translated: CASSVQNAALNTEAFF.

The chain has TRBV18 and TRBJ1-6; D is unclear. The CDR3 covers 17 residues. Germline V gene sequence: CDR1 KGHSH, CDR2 LQKENI. The V end lost 3 bases, the J end lost 0 bases, and 12 bases lay between the germline ends. CDR3 region: CASSPPPRDSYNSPLHF. The CDR3 DNA reads as TGTGCCAGCTCACCCCCGCCGCGCGACTCCTATAATTCACCCCTCCACTTT.

The sample holds a few counts of this clone. This chain links TRBV6-1 with TRBJ1-1; D call uncertain. Germline V gives CDR1 MNHNS, CDR2 SASEGT. This CDR3 is 11 amino acids long. V was cut by 3 bases and J by 3 bases, with 2 bases left in between. CDR3 sequence reads: CASSDYTEAFF. In nucleotides, the CDR3 is TGTGCCAGCAGTGACTACACTGAAGCTTTCTTT.